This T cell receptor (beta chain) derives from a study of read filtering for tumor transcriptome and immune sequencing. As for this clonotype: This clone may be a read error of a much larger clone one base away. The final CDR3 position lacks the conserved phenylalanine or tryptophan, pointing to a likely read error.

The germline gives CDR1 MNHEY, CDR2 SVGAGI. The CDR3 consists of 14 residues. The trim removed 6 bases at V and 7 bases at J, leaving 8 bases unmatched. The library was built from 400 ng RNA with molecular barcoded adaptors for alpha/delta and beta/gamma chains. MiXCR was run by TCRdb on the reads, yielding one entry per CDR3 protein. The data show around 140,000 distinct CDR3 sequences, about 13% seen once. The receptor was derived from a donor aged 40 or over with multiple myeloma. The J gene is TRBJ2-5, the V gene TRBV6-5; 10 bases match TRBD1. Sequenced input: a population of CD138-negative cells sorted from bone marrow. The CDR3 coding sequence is TGTGCCAGCAGACCCGGGACAGGGGTAGGGACCCAGTACTCC. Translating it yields CASRPGTGVGTQYS.